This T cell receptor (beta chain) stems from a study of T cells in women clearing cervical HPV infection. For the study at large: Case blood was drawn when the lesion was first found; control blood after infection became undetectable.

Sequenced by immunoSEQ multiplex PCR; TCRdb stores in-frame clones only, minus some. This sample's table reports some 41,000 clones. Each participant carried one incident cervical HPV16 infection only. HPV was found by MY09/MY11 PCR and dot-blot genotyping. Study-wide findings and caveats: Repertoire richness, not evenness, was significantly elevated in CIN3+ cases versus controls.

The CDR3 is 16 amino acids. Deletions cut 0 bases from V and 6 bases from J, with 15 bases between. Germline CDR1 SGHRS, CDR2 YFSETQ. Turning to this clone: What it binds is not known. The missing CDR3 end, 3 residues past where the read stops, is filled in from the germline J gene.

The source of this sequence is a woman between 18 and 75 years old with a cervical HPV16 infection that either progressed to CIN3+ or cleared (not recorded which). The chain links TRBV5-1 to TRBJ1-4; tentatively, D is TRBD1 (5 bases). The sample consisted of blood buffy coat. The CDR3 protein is CASSLGYQGGDEKLFF. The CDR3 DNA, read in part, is TGCGCCAGCAGCTTGGGGTATCAAGGAGGGGATGAAAAA.